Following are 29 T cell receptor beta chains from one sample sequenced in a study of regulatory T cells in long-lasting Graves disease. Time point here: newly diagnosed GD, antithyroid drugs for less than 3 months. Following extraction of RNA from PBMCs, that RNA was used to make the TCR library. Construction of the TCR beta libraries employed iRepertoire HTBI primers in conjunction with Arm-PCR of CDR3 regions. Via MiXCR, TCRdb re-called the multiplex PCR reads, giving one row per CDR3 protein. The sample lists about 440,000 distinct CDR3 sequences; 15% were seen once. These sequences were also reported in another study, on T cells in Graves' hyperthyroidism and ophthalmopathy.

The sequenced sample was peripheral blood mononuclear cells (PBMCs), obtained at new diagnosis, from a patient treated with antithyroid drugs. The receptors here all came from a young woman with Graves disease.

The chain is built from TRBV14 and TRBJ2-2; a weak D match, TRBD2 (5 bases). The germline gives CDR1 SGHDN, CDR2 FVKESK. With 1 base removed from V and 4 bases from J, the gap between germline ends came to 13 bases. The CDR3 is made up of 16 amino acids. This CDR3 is CASSQGASSTTGELFF. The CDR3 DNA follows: TGTGCCAGCAGCCAAGGGGCTAGCAGCACCACCGGGGAGCTGTTTTTT.

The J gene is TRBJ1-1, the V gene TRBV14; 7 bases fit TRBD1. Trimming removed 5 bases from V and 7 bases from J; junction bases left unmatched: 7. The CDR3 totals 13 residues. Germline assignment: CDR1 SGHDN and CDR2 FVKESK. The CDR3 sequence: CASSYGTAFEAFF. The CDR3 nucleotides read TGTGCCAGCAGCTACGGGACAGCATTTGAAGCTTTCTTT.

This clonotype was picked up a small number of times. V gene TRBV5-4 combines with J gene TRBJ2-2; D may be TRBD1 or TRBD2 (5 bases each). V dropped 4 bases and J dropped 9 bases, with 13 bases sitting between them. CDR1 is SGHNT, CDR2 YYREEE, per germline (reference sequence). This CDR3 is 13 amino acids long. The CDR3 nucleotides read TGTGCCAGCAGCCCCCGGGACGGGCGGGAGCTGTTTTTT. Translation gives CASSPRDGRELFF.

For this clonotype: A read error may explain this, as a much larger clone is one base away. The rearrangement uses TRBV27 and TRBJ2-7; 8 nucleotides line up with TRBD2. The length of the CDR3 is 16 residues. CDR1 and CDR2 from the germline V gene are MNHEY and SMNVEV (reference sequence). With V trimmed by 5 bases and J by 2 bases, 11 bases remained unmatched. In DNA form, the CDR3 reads TGTGCCAGCAGTGATTTGATAGCGGGAAGCACCTACGAGCAGTACTTC. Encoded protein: CASSDLIAGSTYEQYF.

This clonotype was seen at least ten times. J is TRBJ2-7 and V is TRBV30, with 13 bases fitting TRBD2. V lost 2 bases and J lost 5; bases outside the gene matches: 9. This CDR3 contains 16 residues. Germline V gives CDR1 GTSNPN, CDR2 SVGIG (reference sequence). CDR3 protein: CAWSLGLAGSGDEQYF. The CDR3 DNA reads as TGTGCCTGGAGTTTGGGACTAGCGGGATCGGGTGACGAGCAGTACTTC. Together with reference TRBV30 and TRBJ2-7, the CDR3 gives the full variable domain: SQTIHQWPATLVQPVGSPLSLECTVEGTSNPNLYWYRQAAGRGLQLLFYSVGIGQISSEVPQNLSASRPQDRQFILSSKKLLLSDSGFYLCAWSLGLAGSGDEQYFGPGTRLTVT.

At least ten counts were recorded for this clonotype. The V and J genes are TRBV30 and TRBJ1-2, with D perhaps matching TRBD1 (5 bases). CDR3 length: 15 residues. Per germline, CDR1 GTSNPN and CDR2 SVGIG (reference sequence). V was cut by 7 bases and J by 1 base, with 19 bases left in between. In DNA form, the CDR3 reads TGTGCCTTATCTGAGGTTGACAGTCGTAACTATGGCTACACCTTC. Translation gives CALSEVDSRNYGYTF.

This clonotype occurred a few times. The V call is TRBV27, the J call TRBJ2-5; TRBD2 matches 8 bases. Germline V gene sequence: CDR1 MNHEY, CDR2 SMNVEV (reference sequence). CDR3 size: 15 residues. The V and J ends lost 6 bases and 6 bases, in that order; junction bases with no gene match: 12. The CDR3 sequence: CASRIISGNDKTQYF. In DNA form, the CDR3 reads TGTGCCAGCAGGATTATTAGCGGGAACGACAAGACCCAGTACTTC.

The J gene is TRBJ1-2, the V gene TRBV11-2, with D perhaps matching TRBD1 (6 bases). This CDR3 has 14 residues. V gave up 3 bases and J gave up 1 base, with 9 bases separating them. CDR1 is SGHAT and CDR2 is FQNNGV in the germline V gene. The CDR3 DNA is TGTGCCAGCAGCTTTGGACAGAATAACTATGGCTACACCTTC. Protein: CASSFGQNNYGYTF.

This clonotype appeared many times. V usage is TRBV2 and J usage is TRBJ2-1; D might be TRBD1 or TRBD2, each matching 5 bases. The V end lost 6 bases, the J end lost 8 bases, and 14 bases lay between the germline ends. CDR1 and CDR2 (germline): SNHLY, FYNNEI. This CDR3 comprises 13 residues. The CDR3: CASRGPYGDEQFF. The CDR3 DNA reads TGTGCCAGCAGGGGACCCTACGGTGATGAGCAGTTCTTC.

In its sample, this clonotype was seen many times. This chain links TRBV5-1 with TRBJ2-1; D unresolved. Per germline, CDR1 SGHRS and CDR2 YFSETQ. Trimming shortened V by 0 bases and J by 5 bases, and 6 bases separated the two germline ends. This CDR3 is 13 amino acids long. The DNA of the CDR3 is TGCGCCAGCAGCTTGGTGAAAAACAATGAGCAGTTCTTC. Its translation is CASSLVKNNEQFF.

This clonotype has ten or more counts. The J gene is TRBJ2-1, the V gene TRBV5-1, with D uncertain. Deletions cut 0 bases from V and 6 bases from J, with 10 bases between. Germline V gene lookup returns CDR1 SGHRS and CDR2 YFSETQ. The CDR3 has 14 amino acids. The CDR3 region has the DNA TGCGCCAGCAGCTTGGGAGGATACCTCAATGAGCAGTTCTTC. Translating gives CASSLGGYLNEQFF.

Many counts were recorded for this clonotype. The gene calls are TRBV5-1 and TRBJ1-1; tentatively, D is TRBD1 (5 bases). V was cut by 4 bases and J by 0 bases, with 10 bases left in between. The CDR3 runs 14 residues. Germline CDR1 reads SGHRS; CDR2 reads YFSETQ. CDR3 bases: TGCGCCAGCAGCGGGGGACTTATGAACACTGAAGCTTTCTTT. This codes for CASSGGLMNTEAFF.

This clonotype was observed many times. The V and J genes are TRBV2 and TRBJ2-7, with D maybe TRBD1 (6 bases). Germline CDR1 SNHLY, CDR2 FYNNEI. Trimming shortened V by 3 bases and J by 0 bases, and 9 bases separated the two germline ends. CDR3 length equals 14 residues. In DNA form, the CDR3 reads TGTGCCAGCAGTGACAGGGGCAGCTCCTACGAGCAGTACTTC. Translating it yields CASSDRGSSYEQYF.

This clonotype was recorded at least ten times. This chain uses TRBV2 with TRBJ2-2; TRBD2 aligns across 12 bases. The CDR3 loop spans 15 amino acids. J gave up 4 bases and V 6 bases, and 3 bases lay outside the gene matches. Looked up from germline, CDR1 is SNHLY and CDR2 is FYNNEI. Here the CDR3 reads CASRGLAGLTGELFF. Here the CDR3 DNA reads TGTGCCAGCAGGGGACTAGCGGGTCTCACCGGGGAGCTGTTTTTT.

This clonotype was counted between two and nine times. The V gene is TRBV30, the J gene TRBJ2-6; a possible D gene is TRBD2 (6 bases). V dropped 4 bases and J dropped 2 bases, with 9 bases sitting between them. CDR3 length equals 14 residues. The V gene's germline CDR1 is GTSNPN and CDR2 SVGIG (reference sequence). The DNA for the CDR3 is TGTGCCTGGACCGGGGAGGCTGGGGCCAACGTCCTGACTTTC. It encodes CAWTGEAGANVLTF.

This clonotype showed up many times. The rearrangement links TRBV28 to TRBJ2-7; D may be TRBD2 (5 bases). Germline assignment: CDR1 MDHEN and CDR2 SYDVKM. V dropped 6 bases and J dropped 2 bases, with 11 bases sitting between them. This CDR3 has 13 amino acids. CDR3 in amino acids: CASRAARAYEQYF. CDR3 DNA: TGTGCCAGCAGAGCGGCTAGAGCCTACGAGCAGTACTTC.

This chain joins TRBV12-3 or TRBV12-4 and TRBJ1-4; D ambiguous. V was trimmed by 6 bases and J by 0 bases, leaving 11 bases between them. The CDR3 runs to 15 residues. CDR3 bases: TGTGCCAGCAGGCTCAACAGAGCAACTAATGAAAAACTGTTTTTT. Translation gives CASRLNRATNEKLFF.

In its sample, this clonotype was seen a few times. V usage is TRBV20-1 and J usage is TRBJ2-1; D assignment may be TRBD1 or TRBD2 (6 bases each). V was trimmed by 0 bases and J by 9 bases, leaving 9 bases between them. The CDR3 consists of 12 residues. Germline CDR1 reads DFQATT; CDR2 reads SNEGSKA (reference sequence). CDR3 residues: CSAREGGSEQFF. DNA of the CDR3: TGCAGTGCTAGAGAAGGGGGGAGTGAGCAGTTCTTC.

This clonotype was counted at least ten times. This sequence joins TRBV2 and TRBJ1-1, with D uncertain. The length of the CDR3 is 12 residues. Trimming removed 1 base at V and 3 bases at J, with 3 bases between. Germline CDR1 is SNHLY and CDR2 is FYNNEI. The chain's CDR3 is CASSEGDTEAFF. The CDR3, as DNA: TGTGCCAGCAGTGAAGGGGACACTGAAGCTTTCTTT.

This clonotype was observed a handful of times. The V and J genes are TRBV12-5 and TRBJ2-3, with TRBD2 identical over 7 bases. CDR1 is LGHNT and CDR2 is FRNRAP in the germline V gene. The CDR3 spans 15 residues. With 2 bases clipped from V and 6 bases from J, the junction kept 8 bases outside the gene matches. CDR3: CASGLRTNGRDTQYF. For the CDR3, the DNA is TGTGCTAGTGGTTTGAGGACTAACGGGAGGGATACGCAGTATTTT.

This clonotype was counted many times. The DNA for the CDR3 is TGTGCCAGCGGTTGGCGGACGGCAAGCTCTGGGGCCAACGTCCTGACTTTC. Protein product: CASGWRTASSGANVLTF. J is TRBJ2-6 and V is TRBV12-3 or TRBV12-4; D unresolved. Trimming shortened V by 8 bases and J by 0 bases, and 17 bases separated the two germline ends. CDR3 length: 17 amino acids.

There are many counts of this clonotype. This chain's CDR3 is CASSSNPDWRNEQFF. The DNA of the CDR3 is TGTGCCAGCAGCTCCAATCCGGACTGGCGGAATGAGCAGTTCTTC. The V call is TRBV11-2, the J call TRBJ2-1, with a weak D call TRBD2 (5 bases). Per the germline V gene, CDR1 is SGHAT and CDR2 is FQNNGV. The CDR3 has 15 amino acids. With 4 bases removed from V and 7 bases from J, the gap between germline ends came to 17 bases.

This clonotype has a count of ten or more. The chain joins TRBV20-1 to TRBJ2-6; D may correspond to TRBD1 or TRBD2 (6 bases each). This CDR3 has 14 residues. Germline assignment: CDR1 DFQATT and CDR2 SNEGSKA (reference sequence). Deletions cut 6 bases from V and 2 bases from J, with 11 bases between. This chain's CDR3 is CSAWGAPGANVLTF. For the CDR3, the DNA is TGCAGTGCCTGGGGGGCCCCTGGGGCCAACGTCCTGACTTTC.

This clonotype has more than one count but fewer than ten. CDR3 region: CASSLSPRRDPRDEKLFF. CDR3 DNA sequence: TGTGCCAGCAGCTTATCACCCCGGAGGGATCCGAGAGATGAAAAACTGTTTTTT. This chain links TRBV7-9 with TRBJ1-4; no reliable D call. The CDR3 length is 18 residues. CDR1 is SEHNR, CDR2 FQNEAQ, per germline (reference sequence). V gave up 2 bases and J gave up 6 bases, with 22 bases separating them.

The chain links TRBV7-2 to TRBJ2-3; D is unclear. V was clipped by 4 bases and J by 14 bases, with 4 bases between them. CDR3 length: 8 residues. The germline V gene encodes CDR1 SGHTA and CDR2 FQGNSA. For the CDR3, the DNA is TGTGCCAGCAGCTCGAGGTATTTT. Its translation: CASSSRYF.

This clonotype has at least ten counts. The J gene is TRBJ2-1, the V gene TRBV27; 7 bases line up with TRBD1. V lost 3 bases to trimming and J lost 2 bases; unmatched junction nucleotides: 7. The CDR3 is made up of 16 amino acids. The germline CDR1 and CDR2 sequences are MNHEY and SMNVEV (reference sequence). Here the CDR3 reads CASSFDWTGPYNEQFF. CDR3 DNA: TGTGCCAGCAGTTTCGATTGGACAGGACCCTACAATGAGCAGTTCTTC.

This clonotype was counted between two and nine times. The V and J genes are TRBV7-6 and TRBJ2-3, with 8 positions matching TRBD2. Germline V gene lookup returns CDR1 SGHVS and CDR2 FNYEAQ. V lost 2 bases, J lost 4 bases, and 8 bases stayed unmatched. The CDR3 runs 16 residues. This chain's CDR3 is CASSLSRLAGPDTQYF. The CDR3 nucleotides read TGTGCCAGCAGCTTAAGTCGCCTAGCGGGTCCAGATACGCAGTATTTT.

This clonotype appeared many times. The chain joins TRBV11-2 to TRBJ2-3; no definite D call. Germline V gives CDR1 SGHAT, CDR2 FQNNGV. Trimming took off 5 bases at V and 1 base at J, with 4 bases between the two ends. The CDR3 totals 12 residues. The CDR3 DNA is TGTGCCAGCAGCCTACGCACAGATACGCAGTATTTT. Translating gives CASSLRTDTQYF.

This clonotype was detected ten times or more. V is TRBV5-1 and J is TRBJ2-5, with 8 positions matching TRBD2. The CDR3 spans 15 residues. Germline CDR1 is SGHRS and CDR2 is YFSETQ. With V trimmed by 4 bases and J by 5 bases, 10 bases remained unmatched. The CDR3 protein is CASSVSGSLRETQYF. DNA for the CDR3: TGCGCCAGCAGCGTGAGCGGGAGCCTCCGTGAGACCCAGTACTTC.